A single sample is the source of the 14 T cell receptor beta chains below, sequenced in a study of OX40 agonist ivuxolimab in advanced cancers. The protocol was immunoSEQ multiplex PCR, while the TCRdb copy is restricted to in-frame clones and leaves out a portion. The sample holds tens of thousands of clones, approximately 83% seen once. Sequences were derived from CD4+ or CD8+ T cells sorted from blood, sampled in a trial of the OX40 agonist ivuxolimab. The receptor set was obtained from an adult with an advanced solid tumor such as melanoma, head and neck, liver or kidney cancer.

This clone was seen just once. V is TRBV6-7 and J is TRBJ2-5; D remains unclear. TRBV6-7 belongs to the ORF category, with a function that is uncertain. The CDR3 loop spans 13 amino acids. With 5 bases removed from V and 3 bases from J, the gap between germline ends came to 10 bases. CDR3 loop: CASSGTVKETQYF. Here the CDR3 DNA reads TGTGCCAGCAGTGGTACGGTTAAAGAGACCCAGTACTTC.

The rearrangement joins TRBV5-6 to TRBJ2-7; possible D gene TRBD2, 5 bases. The CDR3 contains 14 residues. The germline CDR1 and CDR2 sequences are SGHDT and YYEEEE. The V and J ends lost 7 bases and 5 bases respectively, with 19 bases between them. CDR3 bases: TGTGCCAGCGCACCCGTCGGGGTTCCAGACGAGCAGTACTTC. It codes for CASAPVGVPDEQYF. Variable domain in full (rest from reference TRBV5-6 and TRBJ2-7): DAGVTQSPTHLIKTRGQQVTLRCSPKSGHDTVSWYQQALGQGPQFIFQYYEEEERQRGNFPDRFSGHQFPNYSSELNVNALLLGDSALYLCASAPVGVPDEQYFGPGTRLTVT.

This chain uses TRBV5-1 with TRBJ1-1, with D possibly TRBD1 on 5 matching bases. This CDR3 region has 15 residues. The germline V gene has CDR1 SGHRS and CDR2 YFSETQ. The V end lost 9 bases, the J end lost 4 bases, and 22 bases lay between the germline ends. DNA for the CDR3: TGCGCCACATCACCGGGACTTATGGCGGCCACTGAAGCTTTCTTT. It codes for CATSPGLMAATEAFF.

The chain couples TRBV9 to TRBJ2-7, with 8 bases identical to TRBD1. V gave up 4 bases and J gave up 3 bases; unmatched junction bases: 6. Germline CDR1 reads SGDLS; CDR2 reads YYNGEE. The CDR3 runs to 14 residues. The CDR3 loop reads CASSIGQGIYEQYF. CDR3 DNA sequence: TGTGCCAGCAGCATCGGACAGGGCATCTACGAGCAGTACTTC.

This chain links TRBV14 with TRBJ2-7; maybe TRBD2 (6 bases). The CDR3 loop spans 15 amino acids. CDR1 and CDR2 (germline): SGHDN, FVKESK. Trimming shortened V by 2 bases and J by 3 bases, and 14 bases separated the two germline ends. The CDR3 bases are TGTGCCAGCAGCCAATCGGGAGAGGTCTTCTACGAGCAGTACTTC. It is translated as CASSQSGEVFYEQYF.

This sequence joins TRBV11-2 and TRBJ2-1; D not certain. V was trimmed by 1 base and J by 7 bases, leaving 8 bases between them. CDR1 and CDR2 (germline): SGHAT, FQNNGV. This CDR3 has 13 residues. CDR3 sequence reads: CASSLGTQNEQFF. CDR3 nucleotide sequence: TGTGCCAGCAGCTTAGGGACGCAGAATGAGCAGTTCTTC. Full variable domain (outside the CDR3, taken from reference TRBV11-2 and TRBJ2-1): EAGVAQSPRYKIIEKRQSVAFWCNPISGHATLYWYQQILGQGPKLLIQFQNNGVVDDSQLPKDRFSAERLKGVDSTLKIQPAKLEDSAVYLCASSLGTQNEQFFGPGTRLTVL.

This chain links TRBV25-1 with TRBJ2-1; 8 bases align to TRBD2. Germline V gene sequence: CDR1 MGHDK, CDR2 SYGVNS. This CDR3 is built from 15 residues. V was pared by 10 bases and J by 3 bases, with 11 bases of the junction left unmatched. CDR3 loop: CATAEGLAGYNEQFF. CDR3 coding DNA: TGTGCCACCGCCGAGGGGCTAGCGGGCTACAATGAGCAGTTCTTC.

The chain joins TRBV9 to TRBJ1-2, with TRBD1 as a possible D gene (6 bases). This CDR3 spans 15 amino acids. Germline V gene data show CDR1 as SGDLS and CDR2 as YYNGEE. The germline V and J ends were trimmed by 0 bases and 4 bases, with 13 bases remaining between them. DNA for the CDR3: TGTGCCAGCAGCGTAGAATCGGGGGCGTCCTATGGCTACACCTTC. Protein sequence: CASSVESGASYGYTF. Supplemented by reference TRBV9 and TRBJ1-2, the full variable domain reads DSGVTQTPKHLITATGQRVTLRCSPRSGDLSVYWYQQSLDQGLQFLIQYYNGEERAKGNILERFSAQQFPDLHSELNLSSLELGDSALYFCASSVESGASYGYTFGSGTRLTVV.

The chain combines TRBV10-3 with TRBJ2-3; D unclear. CDR3 length: 14 residues. Between the trimmed V and J ends, which lost 6 bases and 4 bases, there was a span of 14 bases. Germline assignment: CDR1 ENHRY and CDR2 SYGVKD. CDR3 nucleotides: TGTGCCATCAGCGGTCACTCCTCGGCAGATACGCAGTATTTT. This translates into CAISGHSSADTQYF.

The chain has TRBV28 and TRBJ2-7; TRBD2 agrees at 8 bases. V lost 6 bases and J lost 4; bases outside the gene matches: 11. The V gene's germline CDR1 is MDHEN and CDR2 SYDVKM. The CDR3 spans 15 residues. Here the CDR3 DNA reads TGTGCCAGCAGCTATAGCGGGATGCCCTCTTACGAGCAGTACTTC. Translated, it gives CASSYSGMPSYEQYF.

The chain recombines TRBV5-6 with TRBJ2-7; D not certain. There are 14 residues in the CDR3. V lost 3 bases and J lost 0, with 10 bases in between. Germline-derived CDR1 and CDR2 are SGHDT and YYEEEE. The CDR3: CASSSAGSSYEQYF. The CDR3 region has the DNA TGTGCCAGCAGCTCGGCCGGGTCCTCCTACGAGCAGTACTTC. Combining the CDR3 with reference TRBV5-6 and TRBJ2-7 gives the whole variable domain DAGVTQSPTHLIKTRGQQVTLRCSPKSGHDTVSWYQQALGQGPQFIFQYYEEEERQRGNFPDRFSGHQFPNYSSELNVNALLLGDSALYLCASSSAGSSYEQYFGPGTRLTVT.

The CDR3 DNA sequence: TGCGCCAGCAGCCAAGGAAGCCGACAGAATGAGCAGTTCTTC. Amino acid sequence: CASSQGSRQNEQFF. This rearrangement joins TRBV4-1 to TRBJ2-1; TRBD1 is a possible D gene (5 bases). Trimming pared 1 base from V and 7 bases from J, leaving 11 bases between. Germline V gene sequence: CDR1 MGHRA, CDR2 YSYEKL. The CDR3 sequence is 14 residues long.

The chain links TRBV6-5 to TRBJ1-1; no firm D call. V was shortened by 6 bases and J by 3 bases, with 14 bases between the two germline ends. The CDR3 is made up of 14 amino acids. CDR1 MNHEY and CDR2 SVGAGI come from the germline V gene. Written as DNA, the CDR3 is TGTGCCAGCAGGGTAGGGCTCGCTGACACTGAAGCTTTCTTT. Amino acids: CASRVGLADTEAFF.

V and J are TRBV7-8 and TRBJ1-5, with a weak D call TRBD1 (6 bases). The V gene lost 4 bases and the J gene lost 1 base, with 11 bases spanning the gap. This CDR3 has 15 amino acids. The germline V gene encodes CDR1 SGHVS and CDR2 FQNEAQ. Written as DNA, the CDR3 is TGTGCCAGCAGCTCCGGGACACTAAGCAATCAGCCCCAGCATTTT. Translation: CASSSGTLSNQPQHF.